A single sample gave rise to the 27 T cell receptor beta chains below, sequenced in a study of human T cells and chemical hapten exposure. As for time point: pre-sensitization, week 0. Stated treatment: therapeutic diphenylcyclopropenone sensitization with weekly scalp DPC. The authors extracted total RNA from unfractionated whole blood. TCRdb itself ran the RACE reads through MiXCR, one entry per CDR3 protein. The sample has under 45,000 distinct CDR3 sequences, approximately 10% seen once. The specimen was whole blood, collected in connection with sensitization to the hapten diphenylcyclopropenone (DPC). All receptors derive from a man over 45 with alopecia areata. Some clones in this sample may be carry-over from other donors' samples.

This clonotype appeared many times. CDR3 sequence (DNA): TGCAGCGGTAACAGGGGCGGCACCGGGGAGCTGTTTTTT. Amino acids: CSGNRGGTGELFF. This chain connects TRBV29-1 to TRBJ2-2; 7 bases are shared with TRBD1. V shed 7 bases and J 4 bases; nucleotides not matched to a gene: 6. The germline V gene has CDR1 SQVTM and CDR2 ANQGSEA. The CDR3 is made up of 13 amino acids.

This clonotype appeared many times. The rearrangement joins TRBV19 to TRBJ1-2; 8 bases are a match to TRBD1. The J segment lost 5 bases and the V segment lost 9 bases, leaving 5 bases of the junction unmatched. The V gene's germline CDR1 is LNHDA and CDR2 SQIVND (reference sequence). The CDR3 has 12 residues. The CDR3 reads CARGQGVYGYTF. The CDR3 bases are TGTGCCAGAGGACAGGGTGTATATGGCTACACCTTC.

In its sample, this clonotype was seen many times. The chain carries TRBV18 and TRBJ2-7; no clear D. The germline V gene encodes CDR1 KGHSH and CDR2 LQKENI. The CDR3 totals 13 residues. V lost 3 bases and J lost 2, with 8 bases in between. In DNA, the CDR3 is TGTGCCAGCTCACCGGTCGGACCCTACGAGCAGTACTTC. Protein product: CASSPVGPYEQYF.

This clonotype was detected many times. The V call is TRBV12-3 or TRBV12-4, the J call TRBJ1-5; D not certain. The CDR3 is made up of 14 amino acids. Trimming removed 6 bases at V and 5 bases at J, with 14 bases between. As DNA, the CDR3 is TGTGCCAGCAGACCAGGTCGGGCCGATCAGCCCCAGCATTTT. It codes for CASRPGRADQPQHF.

In this sample, this clonotype turned up many times. CDR3 sequence: CASSLAWTGRNEKLFF. Here the CDR3 DNA reads TGTGCCAGCAGCTTAGCATGGACGGGGAGGAATGAAAAACTGTTTTTT. The chain carries TRBV11-2 and TRBJ1-4; D is ambiguous. Germline V gives CDR1 SGHAT, CDR2 FQNNGV. The CDR3 totals 16 residues. The V gene lost 1 base and the J gene lost 5 bases, with 14 bases spanning the gap.

This chain links TRBV2 with TRBJ2-5, with D possibly matching TRBD2 (6 bases). The V gene lost 6 bases and the J gene lost 1 base, with 18 bases spanning the gap. Germline V gene data show CDR1 as SNHLY and CDR2 as FYNNEI. The CDR3 sequence is 16 residues long. CDR3 sequence (DNA): TGTGCCAGCAGATCACGGGACTTGCTAACCCAAGAGACCCAGTACTTC. It specifies CASRSRDLLTQETQYF.

V usage is TRBV11-1 and J usage is TRBJ2-1; D uncertain. Trimming took off 5 bases at V and 6 bases at J, with 14 bases between the two ends. The V gene's germline CDR1 is SGHAT and CDR2 FQDESV (reference sequence). CDR3 size: 14 residues. CDR3 sequence reads: CASSVGLSINEQFF. Here the CDR3 DNA reads TGTGCCAGCAGCGTCGGGCTCAGTATCAATGAGCAGTTCTTC.

This clonotype was found a few times. The chain employs TRBV6-1 and TRBJ1-2; 9 bases are shared with TRBD1. The germline gives CDR1 MNHNS, CDR2 SASEGT. This CDR3 contains 13 residues. J gave up 8 bases and V 1 base, and 2 bases lay outside the gene matches. CDR3 loop: CASSEEGQGGYTF. In DNA form, the CDR3 reads TGTGCCAGCAGTGAAGAAGGACAGGGGGGCTACACCTTC.

This clonotype was found many times. The chain couples TRBV7-9 to TRBJ2-1; 10 bases match TRBD2. Unmatched junction bases numbered 4, after V lost 4 bases and J lost 7 bases. The CDR3 extends over 14 amino acids. CDR1 SEHNR and CDR2 FQNEAQ come from the germline V gene (reference sequence). CDR3: CASSSSGRGNEQFF. The DNA of the CDR3 is TGTGCCAGCAGCTCTAGCGGGAGAGGGAATGAGCAGTTCTTC.

This clonotype was found many times. The chain is built from TRBV6-2 or TRBV6-3 and TRBJ2-5; TRBD2 agrees at 12 bases. Germline lookup yields CDR1 MNHEY and CDR2 SVGEGT. This CDR3 comprises 15 residues. V lost 4 bases to trimming and J lost 4 bases; unmatched junction nucleotides: 4. The CDR3 here is CASSSWTSGAETQYF. DNA for the CDR3: TGTGCCAGCAGTTCCTGGACTAGCGGGGCAGAGACCCAGTACTTC.

This clonotype was counted many times. This chain connects TRBV6-2 or TRBV6-3 to TRBJ1-1, with 8 bases that match TRBD1. The trim removed 6 bases at V and 0 bases at J, leaving 15 bases unmatched. The CDR3 totals 18 residues. Germline CDR1 is MNHEY and CDR2 is SVGEGT. The CDR3 region is CASSPRGRLENMNTEAFF. The CDR3 DNA sequence: TGTGCCAGCAGCCCCAGGGGGCGGCTTGAAAATATGAACACTGAAGCTTTCTTT.

This clonotype was found a few times. This rearrangement joins TRBV27 to TRBJ2-5; TRBD2 agrees at 9 bases. Germline V gene data show CDR1 as MNHEY and CDR2 as SMNVEV (reference sequence). The V segment lost 6 bases and the J segment 5 bases; nucleotides outside the gene matches: 7. There are 14 residues in the CDR3. The CDR3 DNA follows: TGTGCCAGCAGGTCAGCGGGAGGAGGCGAGACCCAGTACTTC. Amino acids: CASRSAGGGETQYF.

This clonotype was seen many times. This sequence joins TRBV20-1 and TRBJ2-3; 10 bases line up with TRBD2. J lost 7 bases, V lost 0 bases, and 10 bases had no gene match. The CDR3 is 16 amino acids. Germline CDR1 reads DFQATT; CDR2 reads SNEGSKA (reference sequence). CDR3 sequence (DNA): TGCAGTGCTAGAGACCCCCTAGCGGGAGAGAAAAATACGCAGTATTTT. Translation gives CSARDPLAGEKNTQYF.

This clonotype was recorded many times. The chain couples TRBV6-2 or TRBV6-3 to TRBJ2-1; possible D gene TRBD2, 5 bases. This CDR3 comprises 16 residues. The V gene's germline CDR1 is MNHEY and CDR2 SVGEGT. V lost 6 bases, J lost 4 bases, and 19 bases lay in between. CDR3 loop: CASSPPKLGRYNEQFF. As DNA, the CDR3 is TGTGCCAGCAGCCCCCCTAAACTAGGAAGGTACAATGAGCAGTTCTTC.

The V and J genes are TRBV10-3 and TRBJ2-1; TRBD2 matches 12 bases. The V and J ends lost 8 bases and 6 bases, in that order; junction bases with no gene match: 5. Germline values: CDR1 ENHRY, CDR2 SYGVKD. The CDR3 consists of 14 residues. Here the CDR3 reads CAIVETSGSNEQFF. The CDR3 nucleotides read TGTGCCATCGTGGAGACTAGCGGGAGCAATGAGCAGTTCTTC.

In this sample, this clonotype turned up many times. The V call is TRBV20-1, the J call TRBJ1-2, with D tentatively TRBD1 (5 bases). The CDR3 consists of 13 residues. Germline CDR1 is DFQATT and CDR2 is SNEGSKA (reference sequence). Trimming cost V 5 bases and J 2 bases, with 12 bases left between them. As DNA, the CDR3 is TGCAGTGCTGAGGACATCTTAAACTATGGCTACACCTTC. This sequence encodes CSAEDILNYGYTF.

In its sample, this clonotype was seen many times. The gene calls are TRBV20-1 and TRBJ2-2; D is unresolved. This CDR3 has 16 residues. The germline CDR1 and CDR2 sequences are DFQATT and SNEGSKA (reference sequence). Trimming left V 2 bases short and J 0 bases short, with 13 bases between. CDR3 DNA: TGCAGTGCTAGAACTTTGACTTCCGCGAACACCGGGGAGCTGTTTTTT. Its translation: CSARTLTSANTGELFF.

The chain links TRBV7-2 to TRBJ2-1; weak D call: TRBD2 (5 bases). Trimming removed 0 bases from V and 7 bases from J, with 16 bases in between. In germline, CDR1 is SGHTA, CDR2 FQGNSA. The CDR3 is 16 residues long. CDR3 in DNA: TGTGCCAGCAGCTTAGCCGGCCTAGCTAAGGTTAATGAGCAGTTCTTC. It yields the protein CASSLAGLAKVNEQFF.

This clonotype was observed many times. The V gene is TRBV29-1, the J gene TRBJ2-1; D ambiguous. The CDR3 sequence is 11 residues long. Per germline, CDR1 SQVTM and CDR2 ANQGSEA. Trimming removed 3 bases from V and 10 bases from J, with 10 bases in between. CDR3 amino acids: CSVDSALEQFF. CDR3 in DNA: TGCAGCGTTGACTCGGCCCTCGAGCAGTTCTTC.

As to this clonotype: Compared with germline, one end of the junction differs, possibly owing to a read error. V gene TRBV13 combines with J gene TRBJ2-3; TRBD2 aligns across 14 bases. Germline V gene data show CDR1 as PRHDT and CDR2 as FYEKMQ (reference sequence). The CDR3 loop spans 16 amino acids. CDR3 nucleotide sequence: TGTGCCAGCAGCTCCCGACTAGCGGGAGGGACAGATATGCAGTATTTT. Protein: CASSSRLAGGTDMQYF.

This clonotype was detected ten times or more. The chain has TRBV5-6 and TRBJ2-5; the match to TRBD2 covers 12 bases. CDR3 length: 16 residues. V shed 0 bases, J shed 5 bases, and the junction held 5 bases outside the gene matches. Germline V CDR1 and CDR2: SGHDT, YYEEEE. The CDR3: CASSLVTSGGVETQYF. CDR3 sequence (DNA): TGTGCCAGCAGCTTGGTGACTAGCGGGGGAGTGGAGACCCAGTACTTC.

At least ten counts were recorded for this clonotype. The chain carries TRBV20-1 and TRBJ1-4; D uncertain. The CDR3 sequence is 14 residues long. Trimming shortened V by 0 bases and J by 4 bases, and 9 bases separated the two germline ends. CDR1 is DFQATT and CDR2 is SNEGSKA in the germline V gene (reference sequence). The CDR3 DNA reads as TGCAGTGCTAGAGATCAGACGGGTAATGAAAAACTGTTTTTT. Encoded protein: CSARDQTGNEKLFF.

The rearrangement links TRBV7-8 to TRBJ1-5; D is undetermined. This CDR3 is built from 12 residues. The V gene lost 1 base and the J gene lost 6 bases, with 4 bases spanning the gap. Germline CDR1 SGHVS, CDR2 FQNEAQ. CDR3 protein: CASSLGGQPQHF. DNA for the CDR3: TGTGCCAGCAGCTTAGGCGGTCAGCCCCAGCATTTT.

This clonotype was observed at least ten times. This chain links TRBV11-2 with TRBJ2-5; D is perhaps TRBD2 (5 bases). The length of the CDR3 is 13 residues. V was cut by 5 bases and J by 3 bases, with 10 bases left in between. CDR1 and CDR2 (germline): SGHAT, FQNNGV. The CDR3 spells CASSVDSEETQYF. The CDR3 coding sequence is TGTGCCAGCAGCGTGGACTCAGAAGAGACCCAGTACTTC.

This clonotype was observed at least ten times. The CDR3 region is CASSPGLAGAPGTGELFF. The CDR3 DNA reads TGTGCCAGCAGCCCGGGACTAGCGGGAGCCCCGGGGACCGGGGAGCTGTTTTTT. This sequence joins TRBV7-6 and TRBJ2-2, with 14 bases fitting TRBD2. From germline, CDR1 is SGHVS and CDR2 FNYEAQ. The ends lost 5 bases at V and 5 bases at J; junction bases unmatched: 10. The CDR3 loop spans 18 amino acids.

This clonotype was recorded many times. The rearrangement joins TRBV6-6 to TRBJ2-5, with 7 bases that match TRBD2. CDR3 length: 17 residues. Looked up from germline, CDR1 is MNHNY and CDR2 is SVGAGI (reference sequence). The ends lost 6 bases at V and 0 bases at J; junction bases unmatched: 13. Written as DNA, the CDR3 is TGTGCCAGCAGGCCCCCCGCGGGGCGGGGGAACCAAGAGACCCAGTACTTC. Translating it yields CASRPPAGRGNQETQYF.

This clonotype was counted only a few times. The V call is TRBV7-2, the J call TRBJ1-2; D may be TRBD1 (6 bases). The CDR3 sequence is 13 residues long. Germline V gene sequence: CDR1 SGHTA, CDR2 FQGNSA. Trimming pared 2 bases from V and 11 bases from J, leaving 15 bases between. Here the CDR3 DNA reads TGTGCCAGCAGCTTATATGAAGACAGGAGATACACCTTC. This encodes CASSLYEDRRYTF.